A single TCR beta chain is shown here with its context. The data stem from a study of control samples from healthy donors and cancer patients. This table comes from immunoSEQ multiplex PCR, and its TCRdb copy is limited to in-frame clones, with some not included. The sample contains some 67,000 clones, roughly 86% of which appear only once. Trimming took 2 bases from V and 2 from J, leaving 12 bases between them. The CDR3 has 15 residues. Germline-derived CDR1 and CDR2 are PRHDT and FYEKMQ (reference sequence). The sequence was collected from a woman between 50 and 59 years old with head and neck cancer. Sequenced material: PBMCs. V is TRBV13 and J is TRBJ1-2; D is ambiguous. CDR3 region: CASSLRFGGNYGYTF. CDR3 nucleotide sequence: TGTGCCAGCAGCTTACGATTCGGCGGCAACTATGGCTACACCTTC.